A single sample is the source of the 14 T cell receptor beta chains below, sequenced in a study of metastatic and nonmetastatic thyroid tumors. MiXCR re-clonotyped the PCR reads for TCRdb. The sample lists several thousand clones; 34% were seen once. Thyroid surgery was preceded by no treatment in any patient. Sequencing used adjacent normal tissue. Receptor source: a male donor with papillary thyroid cancer or a benign thyroid nodule (not recorded which). Some clones in this sample may be carry-over from other donors' samples.

Sample share makes this clone large. The chain recombines TRBV30 with TRBJ2-2, with D perhaps TRBD1 (6 bases). CDR1 GTSNPN and CDR2 SVGIG come from the germline V gene (reference sequence). Trimming left V 7 bases short and J 7 bases short, with 13 bases between. This CDR3 has 12 amino acids. CDR3 bases: TGTGCCTTTACTCAGGGGTACGGGGAGCTGTTTTTT. Amino acids: CAFTQGYGELFF. Variable domain in full (rest from reference TRBV30 and TRBJ2-2): SQTIHQWPATLVQPVGSPLSLECTVEGTSNPNLYWYRQAAGRGLQLLFYSVGIGQISSEVPQNLSASRPQDRQFILSSKKLLLSDSGFYLCAFTQGYGELFFGEGSRLTVL.

This clone was observed a handful of times. The V call is TRBV28, the J call TRBJ2-7; TRBD2 matches 10 bases. V trimming: 6 bases; J trimming: 4 bases; junction bases outside the gene matches: 9. CDR1 and CDR2 (germline): MDHEN, SYDVKM. The CDR3 has 15 residues. CDR3 sequence: CASRDSSGSKYEQYF. DNA of the CDR3: TGTGCCAGCAGAGACTCTAGCGGGAGTAAGTACGAGCAGTACTTC.

The V and J genes are TRBV3-1 and TRBJ2-5, with D possibly being TRBD1 or TRBD2 (5 bases each). Germline V lookup: CDR1 LGHDT, CDR2 YNNKEL (reference sequence). The CDR3 contains 14 residues. V shed 0 bases and J shed 2 bases, with 7 bases lying between them. The CDR3 nucleotides read TGTGCCAGCAGCCAAGAGAGGGGACAAGAGACCCAGTACTTC. It encodes CASSQERGQETQYF.

The chain carries TRBV20-1 and TRBJ2-2; 15 bases fit TRBD2. This CDR3 region has 17 residues. The germline V gene encodes CDR1 DFQATT and CDR2 SNEGSKA (reference sequence). J lost 6 bases, V lost 5 bases, and 10 bases had no gene match. The CDR3 here is CSAYSPGLAGGPGELFF. The DNA of the CDR3 is TGCAGTGCTTATTCTCCGGGACTAGCGGGAGGCCCCGGGGAGCTGTTTTTT.

About this clone itself: In this CDR3 the conserved last residue, phenylalanine or tryptophan, is missing, so a read error is likely. The V and J genes are TRBV9 and TRBJ2-2; possibly TRBD1 for D (6 bases). Germline V gene sequence: CDR1 SGDLS, CDR2 YYNGEE. This CDR3 has 15 residues. The DNA of the CDR3 is TGTGCCAGCAGCGTATGGCAGGGGTCCACCGCGGAGCTGTTTCTT. It encodes CASSVWQGSTAELFL.

This clone was counted once. This chain joins TRBV18 and TRBJ1-4; 7 nucleotides agree with TRBD1. V trimming: 1 base; J trimming: 5 bases; junction bases outside the gene matches: 7. The CDR3 loop spans 16 amino acids. The V gene's germline CDR1 is KGHSH and CDR2 LQKENI. The CDR3 spells CASSPRLTGRNEKLFF. For the CDR3, the DNA is TGTGCCAGCTCACCACGCTTGACAGGGAGGAATGAAAAACTGTTTTTT.

V is TRBV28 and J is TRBJ1-2; D gene unclear. Germline lookup yields CDR1 MDHEN and CDR2 SYDVKM. This CDR3 is built from 14 residues. Between the trimmed V and J ends, which lost 2 bases and 7 bases, there was a span of 14 bases. The DNA for the CDR3 is TGTGCCAGCAGTTTAGCCCGGTCCATATTTGGCTACACCTTC. It translates to CASSLARSIFGYTF.

The chain couples TRBV11-2 to TRBJ2-1; D is possibly TRBD2 (6 bases). The CDR3 contains 15 residues. The V gene lost 3 bases and the J gene lost 6 bases, with 15 bases spanning the gap. The germline gives CDR1 SGHAT, CDR2 FQNNGV. The chain's CDR3 is CASSFESLAFNEQFF. The CDR3 DNA is TGTGCCAGCAGCTTCGAGTCCCTAGCGTTCAATGAGCAGTTCTTC.

This chain connects TRBV28 to TRBJ1-2, with a weak D call TRBD1 (6 bases). The V gene's germline CDR1 is MDHEN and CDR2 SYDVKM. This CDR3 comprises 13 residues. V was trimmed by 5 bases and J by 7 bases, leaving 14 bases between them. CDR3 nucleotides: TGTGCCAGCAGTCCAAGGACAGATCTTGGCTACACCTTC. As protein: CASSPRTDLGYTF.

This clone was counted between two and nine times. V usage is TRBV6-1 and J usage is TRBJ1-2; the D is unclear. V shed 11 bases and J shed 8 bases, with 18 bases lying between them. The CDR3 contains 12 residues. Looked up from germline, CDR1 is MNHNS and CDR2 is SASEGT. CDR3 sequence reads: CAAARRVEGYTF. The CDR3 DNA is TGTGCCGCCGCCAGGCGGGTAGAGGGCTACACCTTC.

Details on this clone: The conserved phenylalanine or tryptophan is not found at the CDR3 terminus, so this likely reflects a read error. The genes are TRBV28 and TRBJ2-7; D is undetermined. Trimming left V 7 bases short and J 2 bases short, with 12 bases between. CDR1 is MDHEN, CDR2 SYDVKM, per germline. The CDR3 consists of 13 residues. The CDR3 DNA reads TGTGCCAGCACTTCTACAAGCACCTACGAGCAGTACTTA. Protein product: CASTSTSTYEQYL.

The chain has TRBV6-1 and TRBJ1-3; D call uncertain. V dropped 7 bases and J dropped 4 bases, with 8 bases sitting between them. The CDR3 totals 12 residues. Germline V gene data show CDR1 as MNHNS and CDR2 as SASEGT. CDR3 sequence reads: CASTGGGNTIYF. For the CDR3, the DNA is TGTGCCAGCACGGGAGGGGGAAACACCATATATTTT.

A single count supports this clone. CDR3 coding DNA: TGTGCCAGCAGCTCGAGTAACCGGTACAGTAATTCACCCCTCCACTTT. It is translated as CASSSSNRYSNSPLHF. The V and J genes are TRBV9 and TRBJ1-6; D remains unclear. V was cut by 4 bases and J by 6 bases, with 17 bases left in between. Germline V lookup: CDR1 SGDLS, CDR2 YYNGEE. The CDR3 contains 16 residues.

This chain uses TRBV9 with TRBJ2-2; no reliable D call. The CDR3 consists of 14 residues. Germline V gene sequence: CDR1 SGDLS, CDR2 YYNGEE. V shed 4 bases and J shed 5 bases, with 12 bases lying between them. The CDR3 DNA reads TGTGCCAGCAGCCCCCATTTGGAGACCGGGGAGCTGTTTTTT. Its protein is CASSPHLETGELFF. The entire variable domain, with the rest obtained from reference TRBV9 and TRBJ2-2, is as follows: DSGVTQTPKHLITATGQRVTLRCSPRSGDLSVYWYQQSLDQGLQFLIQYYNGEERAKGNILERFSAQQFPDLHSELNLSSLELGDSALYFCASSPHLETGELFFGEGSRLTVL.